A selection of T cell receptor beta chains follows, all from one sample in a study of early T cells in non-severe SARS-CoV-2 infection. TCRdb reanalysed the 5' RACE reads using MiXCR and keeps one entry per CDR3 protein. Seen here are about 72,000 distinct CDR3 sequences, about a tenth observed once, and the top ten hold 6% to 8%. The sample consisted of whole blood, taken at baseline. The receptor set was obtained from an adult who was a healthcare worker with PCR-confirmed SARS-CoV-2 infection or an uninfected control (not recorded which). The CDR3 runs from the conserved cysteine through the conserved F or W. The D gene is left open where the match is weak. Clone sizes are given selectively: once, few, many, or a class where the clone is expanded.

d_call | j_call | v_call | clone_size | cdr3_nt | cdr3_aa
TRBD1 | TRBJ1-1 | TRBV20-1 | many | TGCAGTGCTACGACGGACAGGGTGTACACTGAAGCTTTCTTT | CSATTDRVYTEAFF
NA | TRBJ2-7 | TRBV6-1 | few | TGTGCCAGCAGGCCACTCGGGGCGGGATCCTACGAGCAGTACTTC | CASRPLGAGSYEQYF
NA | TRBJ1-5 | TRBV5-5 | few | TGTGCCAGCAGCACACTGGCGGGCACCAATCAGCCCCAGCATTTT | CASSTLAGTNQPQHF
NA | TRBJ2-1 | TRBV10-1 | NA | TGCGCCAGCACGCCCAATGAGCAGTTCTTC | CASTPNEQFF
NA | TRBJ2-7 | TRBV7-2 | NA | TGTGCCAGCAGCTTAGCACAAGGCGGCGAGCAGTACTTC | CASSLAQGGEQYF
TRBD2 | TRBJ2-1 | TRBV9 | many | TGTGCCAGCAGCGGACAGACTAGCGGGGGCCACAATGAGCAGTTCTTC | CASSGQTSGGHNEQFF
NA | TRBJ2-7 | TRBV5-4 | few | TGTGCCAGCAGCTTGCCACACTCCTACGAGCAGTACTTC | CASSLPHSYEQYF
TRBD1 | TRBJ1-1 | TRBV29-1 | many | TGCAGCGCTCAGGGACAGACGAACACTGAAGCTTTCTTT | CSAQGQTNTEAFF
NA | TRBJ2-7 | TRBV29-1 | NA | TGCAGCGTACAGATTGTAGGGGACGAGCAGTACTTC | CSVQIVGDEQYF
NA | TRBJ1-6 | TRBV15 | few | TGTGCCACCAGCAGAACTAGACCTCCGAGCTCCTATAATTCACCCCTCCACTTT | CATSRTRPPSSYNSPLHF
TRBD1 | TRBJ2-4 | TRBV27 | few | TGTGCCAGCAGGGGACAGGGAAAAAACATTCAGTACTTC | CASRGQGKNIQYF
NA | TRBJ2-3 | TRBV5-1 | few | TGCGCCAGCAGCTTGGACGGCGGGGCGAGCACAGATACGCAGTATTTT | CASSLDGGASTDTQYF
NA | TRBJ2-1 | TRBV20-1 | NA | TGCAGTGCTAGTGGGTTAGAAGAGCAGTTCTTC | CSASGLEEQFF
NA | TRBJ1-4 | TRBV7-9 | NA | TGTGCCAGCAGCTTAGATTCCCCGGTTGAAAAACTGTTTTTT | CASSLDSPVEKLFF
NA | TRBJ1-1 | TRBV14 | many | TGTGCCAGCAGCCAAGATGCCGGGGAAGATGGCCCAAACACTGAAGCTTTCTTT | CASSQDAGEDGPNTEAFF
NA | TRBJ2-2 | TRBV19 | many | TGTGCCAGTAGTTATGGACAAGACACCGGGGAGCTGTTTTTT | CASSYGQDTGELFF
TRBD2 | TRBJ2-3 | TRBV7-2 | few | TGTGCCAGCAGCTTAGGCGGGGGGTCAGATACGCAGTATTTT | CASSLGGGSDTQYF
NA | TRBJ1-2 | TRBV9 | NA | TGTGCCAGCAGCGTAGAAAGTTCTGGCTACACCTTC | CASSVESSGYTF
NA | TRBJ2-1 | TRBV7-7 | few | TGTGCCAGCAGCCCCCTCTCTGCGGGAAGGCCCTACAATGAGCAGTTCTTC | CASSPLSAGRPYNEQFF
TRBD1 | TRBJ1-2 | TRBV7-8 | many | TGTGCCAGCATGGACAGGGCCTATGGCTACACCTTC | CASMDRAYGYTF